This TCR beta chain was retrieved from a study of PD-1 blockade in classical Hodgkin lymphoma. General study findings and limits: Whereas CD4+ TCR diversity had risen significantly by C4D1, CD8+ TCR diversity had not.

The time point here: cycle 4 day 1 (C4D1), after less than 7 weeks of nivolumab. The patients all showed relapse after autologous stem cell transplantation, while their brentuximab vedotin exposure varied. As concerns this clone: Its specificity is not known.

CDR1 and CDR2 from the germline V gene are SGHTS and YDEGEE. The germline V and J ends were trimmed by 0 bases and 7 bases, with 7 bases remaining between them. The length of the CDR3 is 12 residues. Generated by immunoSEQ multiplex PCR, the TCRdb table keeps only in-frame clones and is missing some. The sample records roughly 21,000 clones, around 85% being singletons. The origin of this receptor is a human donor with classical Hodgkin lymphoma. The chain couples TRBV5-8 to TRBJ1-2; D not resolved. Sequenced material: peripheral blood mononuclear cells (PBMCs), taken before the fourth cycle of nivolumab. The CDR3 loop is CASSLETAGYTF. In nucleotides, the CDR3 is TGTGCCAGCAGCTTGGAGACCGCTGGCTACACCTTC. Based on the CDR3 plus reference TRBV5-8 and TRBJ1-2, the full variable domain is EAGVTQSPTHLIKTRGQQATLRCSPISGHTSVYWYQQALGLGLQFLLWYDEGEERNRGNFPPRFSGRQFPNYSSELNVNALELEDSALYLCASSLETAGYTFGSGTRLTVV.